This T cell receptor beta chain appears in the sequencing data of a study of blood T cell repertoires in COVID-19. Study overall: Material from acute and convalescent COVID-19 was sourced from the United States, Italy and Spain. PBMCs, B-cell-depleted T cells, or T cells were the source of the cDNA or gDNA that made up the material.

As processed by the authors: Nucleated cell counts were estimated from reference gene primer amplification. This table comes from immunoSEQ multiplex PCR, and its TCRdb copy is limited to in-frame clones, with some not included. That table supplies the V and J calls and clone size; D and trimming were determined from the DNA. The data show some 60,000 clones, 70% to 90% seen once. The table lists this clone with a few counts. Trimming took 4 bases from V and 1 from J, leaving 7 bases between them. The CDR3 loop spans 13 amino acids. The germline gives CDR1 SGHTA, CDR2 FQGTGA. This sequence originates from a man between 60 and 75 years old with acute or convalescent COVID-19. Sample: peripheral blood. J is TRBJ1-1 and V is TRBV7-3; no firm D call. CDR3 sequence reads: CASSSTRNTEAFF. Here the CDR3 DNA reads TGTGCCAGCAGCTCAACTAGGAACACTGAAGCTTTCTTT. Combining the CDR3 with reference TRBV7-3 and TRBJ1-1 gives the whole variable domain GAGVSQTPSNKVTEKGKYVELRCDPISGHTALYWYRQSLGQGPEFLIYFQGTGAADDSGLPNDRFFAVRPEGSVSTLKIQRTERGDSAVYLCASSSTRNTEAFFGQGTRLTVV.